Given below is one T cell receptor beta chain in context. Its antigen is unknown. No per-base quality is available; no much larger clone lies one base away. The data are from a study of blood T cells in healthy people across ages (dated by TCRdb to about 2015). Turning to the overall study: In model experiments, roughly one uniquely barcoded TCR beta cDNA molecule per two T cells was captured by template switching. Age-related changes in TCR beta repertoire diversity were measured in the study by deep sequencing normalized with unique cDNA molecular identifiers. To avoid experimental bias, donors of different ages were spread randomly across the sequencing lanes. The donors were divided into four age groups: young (average around 15 years), middle-aged (approximately 42), aged (approximately 62) and long-lived (82). For two donors (one aged 18 to 30 and one aged 80 or older), the study analyzed two additional independent replicas of 1 million unique cDNA reads from the same blood draw. Results and caveats for the whole study, not just this receptor: Because donor CMV infection status was unknown, age-related changes in expanded clonotypes were potentially confounded. Because profiling used bulk unsorted PBMCs, naive and antigen-experienced compartments could not be compared conclusively. Estimates of total diversity from one million sequenced T cells were regarded as lower bounds and underestimates. The percentage of naive T cells measured by flow cytometry correlated strongly with observed TCR beta diversity. Observed TCR beta diversity per million T cells fell roughly linearly with age, and a significant reduction was already apparent by age about 38. Compared with the aged group, more naive CD4+ T cells, fewer expanded clones and increased TCR diversity were shown by the long-lived group, suggesting age selection.

The donors were 40 or so Caucasian individuals from Russia, aged roughly 6 to 100 years, who were systemically healthy. About 9.6 milliliters of peripheral blood were collected from each donor into EDTA-treated Vacutainer tubes. PBMCs were isolated by Ficoll-Paque density-gradient centrifugation, with at least 6 million obtained per sample. Trizol reagent was used to extract total RNA from PBMCs, with at least 5 micrograms per sample. For every donor, flow cytometry on a PBMC aliquot measured the percentage of naive CD45RAhigh/CD27high T cells. Library preparation was by 5' RACE. The run used an Illumina HiSeq 2500. A second PCR of roughly 7 to 11 cycles was performed with a sample-barcoded 5' primer and a J-beta primer mix. Each TCR beta cDNA molecule received a unique molecular identifier from a template-switch 5' adaptor carrying 12 random nucleotides. Each sample yielded at least 3 million CDR3-containing paired-end reads. First-strand cDNA was synthesized from all RNA with the Mint cDNA synthesis kit, primed by a TRBC-specific oligonucleotide. Following uracil-DNA glycosylase treatment, all cDNA underwent a first 18-cycle PCR with the universal primers M1SS and BC2_uni_R. In the source study's methods: For normalization, 1 million high-quality reads were randomly selected from each sample, with every read carrying a distinct molecular identifier. Reads with shared molecular identifiers were discarded instead of being binned into consensus sequences. MiTCR, run with a Q25 quality threshold and the strictest error-elimination algorithm, handled CDR3 identification, clonotype clustering and error correction. A nonparametric unseen species model with Euler transformation was used to estimate lower-bound total TCR beta diversity. TCRdb reworked the public reads: Q25 trimming with fastp, MiXCR clone assembly, productive beta chains retained. Each record represents a unique CDR3 protein, reported with the most common genes and DNA among its rows. The V and J calls, along with clone size, are taken from TCRdb and not from the paper's own processing. For this sample there are hundreds of thousands of distinct CDR3 sequences; over 20% appear just once. Around 3.4% of the sample is taken by the ten largest.

CDR1 KGHSH and CDR2 LQKENI are derived from the germline V gene. From its cysteine to its phenylalanine, the CDR3 spans 15 amino acids. The sequence is cut down to CDR3 DNA, 45 bases in frame from base 1. This chain is built from TRBV18 and TRBJ2-5; the D segment may tentatively be TRBD1 or TRBD2, each giving 5 matched bases. Near its end, the DNA agrees better with TRBJ2-7, so the J call may be wrong. Sequenced input: blood. The source is a man between 70 and 80 years old in good health. Read as DNA, the sequence is TGTGCCAGCTCATCGGGGACCGAGAGCTCCTACGAGCAGTACTTC. Its protein product is CASSSGTESSYEQYF.